This T cell receptor (beta chain) derives from a study of T cell responses to AZD1222 COVID-19 vaccine. At the level of the study: Samples with a second dose at about 4 or about 12 weeks were pooled together.

This CDR3 comprises 17 residues. Trimming took off 2 bases at V and 5 bases at J, with 18 bases between the two ends. Germline V gives CDR1 SGHTA, CDR2 FQGTGA. Produced via immunoSEQ multiplex PCR; TCRdb's table is partial and in-frame only. The data show 150,000 or so clones, 75% to 95% seen once. A remark on this clone: Its antigen is unknown.

Findings of the study overall: Spike-specific TCR breadth and depth both grew after two AZD1222 doses.

The receptor was isolated from an adult in good health. This sample comprised peripheral blood, obtained on day 0 of AZD1222 vaccination. This sequence joins TRBV7-3 and TRBJ2-2; D may correspond to TRBD1 or TRBD2 (5 bases each). CDR3 protein: CASSLAGTVSGTGELFF. CDR3 DNA sequence: TGTGCCAGCAGCTTAGCAGGGACCGTCTCGGGGACCGGGGAGCTGTTTTTT.